This T cell receptor (beta chain) comes out of a study of tumor-infiltrating lymphocytes in oesophageal squamous cell carcinoma. Comment on this clonotype: The germline gene is not matched at one end of the junction; a read error may be the cause.

This CDR3 is 10 amino acids long. MiXCR, run by TCRdb on the PCR reads, gives a single entry per CDR3 protein. Altogether tens of thousands of distinct CDR3 sequences are present, 34% being singletons, with the ten largest covering under 20%. The receptor's source is a female donor with esophageal squamous cell carcinoma. This rearrangement joins TRBV5-3 to TRBJ2-5; D gene ambiguous. TRBV5-3 is an ORF for which the function is uncertain. The sequencing sample was made of esophageal tumor tissue. The CDR3: CASSFETQYF. In DNA form, the CDR3 reads TGTGCCAGCAGCTTTGAGACCCAGTACTTC.